This TCR beta chain is drawn from a study of shared clonotypes between healthy human individuals. Splitting the CD4+ cells yielded a CD45RA+ naive subset and a CD45RA-negative memory subset. Several immunoSEQ plates held equal portions of the genomic DNA taken from each subset. Clones were sequenced by immunoSEQ multiplex PCR, and TCRdb holds only the in-frame ones, with some missing. The table has roughly 2 million clones, 90% to 96% seen once. This CDR3 region has 11 residues. V shed 4 bases and J shed 10 bases, with 10 bases lying between them. From germline, CDR1 is SEHNR and CDR2 FQNEAQ (reference sequence).

Sequencing was carried out using naive CD4+ T cells sorted from blood. This sample's subset: CD45RA+ positively selected. The genes are TRBV7-9 and TRBJ1-1; D not resolved. This receptor was taken from a man between 18 and 35 years old in good health. CDR3 sequence (DNA): TGTGCCAGCAGCTCGGGAGGTCTAGCTTTCTTT. Translation: CASSSGGLAFF.